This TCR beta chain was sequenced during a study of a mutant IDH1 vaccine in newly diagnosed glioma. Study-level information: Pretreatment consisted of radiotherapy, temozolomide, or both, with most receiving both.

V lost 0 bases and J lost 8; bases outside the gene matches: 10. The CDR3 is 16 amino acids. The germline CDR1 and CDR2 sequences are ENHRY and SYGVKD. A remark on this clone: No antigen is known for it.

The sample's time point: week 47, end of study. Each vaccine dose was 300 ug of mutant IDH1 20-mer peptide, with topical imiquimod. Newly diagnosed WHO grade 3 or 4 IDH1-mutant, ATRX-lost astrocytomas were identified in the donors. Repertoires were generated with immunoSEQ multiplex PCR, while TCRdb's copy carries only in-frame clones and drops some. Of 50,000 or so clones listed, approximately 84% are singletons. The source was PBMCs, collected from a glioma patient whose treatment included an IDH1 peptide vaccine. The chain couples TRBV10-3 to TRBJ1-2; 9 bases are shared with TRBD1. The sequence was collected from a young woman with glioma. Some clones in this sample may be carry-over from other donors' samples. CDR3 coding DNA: TGTGCCATCAGTGAGTCCGGGACAGGGTCCCCAAGGGGCTACACCTTC. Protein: CAISESGTGSPRGYTF.